This T cell receptor (beta chain) was sequenced in a study of T-cell memory formation after mild COVID-19 (dated by TCRdb to about 2021). In the study overall: Most TCR sequence clusters were specific to one of the two donors. The cohort was made up of two young adult volunteers, one female and one male, who were previously healthy. T-cell clones expanding and contracting after mild COVID-19 in two donors were tracked by longitudinal TCRalpha and TCRbeta repertoire sequencing. On the study overall, not on this receptor specifically: The detection of some responding clones in pre-infection memory suggests that pre-existing cross-reactive memory T cells joined the SARS-CoV-2 response. Contracting CD4+ clones were located mainly in the CM and EM memory subsets, whereas CD8+ clones were found to be enriched in EMRA. Clones that contracted from day 15 to 85 showed balanced CD4/CD8 phenotypes, whereas a second wave of clones that expanded from day 15 to 37 leaned towards CD4+. The study included only a couple of mild cases, and larger cohorts that include severe cases with pre-infection samples were judged to be necessary. SARS-CoV-2 specificity of the second-wave clones peaking on day 37 was not confirmed.

The CDR3 goes from the cysteine to the phenylalanine over 14 residues. Only the CDR3 region is kept as DNA, spanning 42 bases read in frame from base 1. V is reduced by 6 bases and J by 0 bases, leaving a spacing of 10 bases between them. CDR1 MRHNA and CDR2 SNTAGT are derived from the germline V gene. This clonotype has just a few counts. The target of this receptor is not known. There are no base qualities to consult, and no much larger clone falls within one base. Sequencing was carried out with an Illumina NovaSeq 6000. TCRalpha and TCRbeta cDNA libraries were constructed by 5'RACE with constant-segment primers, with sample barcodes and unique molecular identifiers being introduced. Trizol reagent was used to extract RNA from every sample. Libraries were amplified in two PCR steps, with a second sample barcode and Illumina TruSeq adapters added in the second step. Sequencing of the libraries was done on an Illumina NovaSeq, producing 2 x 150 bp paired-end reads. As for the authors' bioinformatics: Reads were demultiplexed and collapsed into UMI-guided consensus sequences with migec v1.2.7. Using mixcr v2.1.11, UMI consensuses were aligned to TRA and TRB V and J templates and then assembled into clonotypes. A clonotype was counted as expanded or contracted only if both edgeR and NoisET called the change significant, with noise models trained on biological replicates. For edgeR calls, the thresholds were a false discovery rate-adjusted p below 0.01 and a log2 fold-change of 1. As an exploratory analysis of dynamics, PCA with hierarchical clustering was applied to max-normalized trajectories of the 1000 most abundant clonotypes. Separately sequenced CD4+ and CD8+ repertoires were used to assign the CD4 or CD8 phenotype of responding clones. TCRdb applied fastp at Q25 and MiXCR to the public reads, then kept only in-frame beta chains. Rows are unified per CDR3 protein, each entry keeping the most common DNA and genes. V and J calls and clone size were set by TCRdb, not the authors. The sample has roughly 300,000 distinct CDR3 sequences on record, 15% to 20% of them singletons. Clones ranked in the top ten supply about 23% of the sample.

PBMCs were isolated by Ficoll-Paque density gradient centrifugation. This sequence was found in a young man who had mild COVID-19 (a few samples of this study predate the infection). The sample titles of this study are shuffled in the database, so cell type and time point are left out; the donor was told from shared clones. This chain is built from TRBV6-4 and TRBJ2-3; no D gene call is confident. Sequenced sample: PBMCs or a T cell subset sorted from them (not recorded which). The sequenced DNA: TGTGCCAGCAGCCCTGTTGCTAGCACAGATACGCAGTATTTT. This encodes CASSPVASTDTQYF.